The present TCR beta chain was sequenced within a study of OX40 agonist ivuxolimab in advanced cancers. Here immunoSEQ multiplex PCR was the method, and the copy in TCRdb shows in-frame clones only, minus some. This sample yields 55,000 to 60,000 clones, of which 80% to 90% are seen a single time; approximately 0.7% belongs to the top ten. Patients were ruled out by autoimmune disease history or systemic immunosuppression. Study-wide results and caveats: Relative to CD4+ cells, CD8+ T cells on average had more expanded clones. Low normalized T-cell clonal expansion also characterized some of the nonresponders. CD4+ and CD8+ blood T cells expanded clonally by week 6 at 0.1 to 3.0 mg/kg.

Germline V gives CDR1 MNHEY, CDR2 SMNVEV (reference sequence). The CDR3 totals 17 residues. The V end lost 6 bases, the J end lost 4 bases, and 24 bases lay between the germline ends. Turning to this clone: Its matching antigen is unknown.

V usage is TRBV27 and J usage is TRBJ2-5; D is perhaps TRBD2 (5 bases). The source was CD4+ or CD8+ T cells sorted from blood, collected in a trial of the OX40 agonist ivuxolimab. The sequence was obtained from an adult with an advanced solid tumor such as melanoma, head and neck, liver or kidney cancer. The CDR3 loop is CASSFSTPKGGLETQYF. The CDR3 bases are TGTGCCAGCAGCTTCTCGACACCGAAAGGCGGACTAGAGACCCAGTACTTC.